This T cell receptor beta chain was captured by sequencing in a study of T cells in women clearing cervical HPV infection. Study-level background: Cases' blood sampling followed lesion detection by median roughly 160 days (90 to 200). Study results and caveats: TRBV6-7 relative abundance averaged about 0.1% in cases and approximately 0.15% in controls.

Some clones are missing from TCRdb's copy, which holds only in-frame ones; the method was immunoSEQ multiplex PCR. The sample data list about 41,000 clones. Trimming stripped 0 bases from V and 2 bases from J, with 8 bases between. Germline assignment: CDR1 SGHDT and CDR2 YYEEEE. CDR3 length equals 14 residues. With regard to this clone: Its cognate antigen is unknown. The missing CDR3 end, 3 residues past where the read stops, is filled in from the germline J gene.

The specimen was blood buffy coat. J is TRBJ1-1 and V is TRBV5-6; perhaps TRBD1 as D (5 bases). The source is a woman aged 18 to 75 with a cervical HPV16 infection that either progressed to CIN3+ or cleared (not recorded which). The DNA read from the CDR3 is TGTGCCAGCAGCTTGGAGCAGGGAAACACTGAA. Translation gives CASSLEQGNTE. The CDR3 as a whole reads CASSLEQGNTEAFF.